This paragraph covers one T cell receptor (beta chain) sequence. Its specificity is unknown. Trimming pared 10 bases from V and 1 base from J, leaving 11 bases between. The CDR3 covers 13 residues. Germline CDR1 is MNHNS and CDR2 is SASEGT. All donors qualified as healthy HIV-negative adults and had experienced no recent acute infections or vaccinations. The data belong to a study of shared clonotypes between healthy human individuals. In the study overall: CD4 naive and CD4 memory each took three plates per donor, while CD8 naive took two and CD8 memory one. Study observations and caveats: Clonotype sharing among donors was expected to depend on sequencing depth.

Sequenced by immunoSEQ multiplex PCR; TCRdb stores in-frame clones only, minus some. The sample lists a few million clones; more than 90% were seen once. This TCR was sampled from a man between 18 and 35 years old in good health. The sequencing input was naive CD4+ T cells sorted from blood. Subset: CD45RA+ positively selected. The chain carries TRBV6-1 and TRBJ1-5, with TRBD1 as a possible D gene (5 bases). In nucleotides, the CDR3 is TGTGCCACCCTGACAGTAAGCAATCAGCCCCAGCATTTT. Translating gives CATLTVSNQPQHF.